The source of this TCR beta chain is a study of T cell repertoires in cytomegalovirus infection. About the research overall: Public TCR beta signatures were indicative of both CMV infection and a matching HLA type.

Study-level points and caveats: Ex vivo, HLA-C-restricted CMV-specific TCR beta clonotypes prevailed over the rest of the response.

TCRdb called the reads again in MiXCR, with one record for every CDR3 protein. The sample carries about 490,000 distinct CDR3 sequences, more than 15% recorded once. Germline CDR1 is MNHEY and CDR2 is SMNVEV (reference sequence). CDR3 length: 14 amino acids. Trimming pared 5 bases from V and 9 bases from J, leaving 20 bases between. As regards this clonotype: Its specificity is not known.

Sequencing was carried out using CD8+ T cells from PBMCs. The chain is built from TRBV27 and TRBJ2-7; unclear D gene. The receptor comes from a human donor in good health (CMV status not recorded). Some clones in this sample may be carry-over from other donors' samples. CDR3 region: CASSPRILPRVQYF. CDR3 DNA sequence: TGTGCCAGCAGTCCTAGGATCCTCCCCCGTGTGCAGTACTTC.